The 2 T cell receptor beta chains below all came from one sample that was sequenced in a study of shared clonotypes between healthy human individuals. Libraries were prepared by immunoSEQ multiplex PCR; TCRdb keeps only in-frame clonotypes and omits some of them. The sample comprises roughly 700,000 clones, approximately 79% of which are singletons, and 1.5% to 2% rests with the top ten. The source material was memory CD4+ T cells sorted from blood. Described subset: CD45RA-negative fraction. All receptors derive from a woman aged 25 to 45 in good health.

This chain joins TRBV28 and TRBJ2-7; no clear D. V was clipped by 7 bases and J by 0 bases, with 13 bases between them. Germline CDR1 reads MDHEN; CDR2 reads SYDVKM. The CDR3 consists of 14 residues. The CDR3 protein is CASNIRVGSYEQYF. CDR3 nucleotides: TGTGCCAGCAATATTCGTGTTGGCTCCTACGAGCAGTACTTC.

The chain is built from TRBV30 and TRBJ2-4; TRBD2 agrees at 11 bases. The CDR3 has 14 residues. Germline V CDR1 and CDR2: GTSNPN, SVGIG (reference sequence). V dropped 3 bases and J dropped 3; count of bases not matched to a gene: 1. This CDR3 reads CAWSGTSGKNIQYF. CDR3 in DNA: TGTGCCTGGAGCGGGACTAGCGGCAAAAACATTCAGTACTTC.